These 20 T cell receptor beta chains were sequenced from one sample in a study of OX40 agonist ivuxolimab in advanced cancers. Clones were sequenced by immunoSEQ multiplex PCR, and TCRdb holds only the in-frame ones, with some missing. The sample holds about 71,000 clones, over 80% seen once. The sample here was CD4+ or CD8+ T cells sorted from blood, taken in a trial of the OX40 agonist ivuxolimab. These receptors were obtained from an adult with an advanced solid tumor such as melanoma, head and neck, liver or kidney cancer.

The chain combines TRBV19 with TRBJ2-1, with TRBD2 as a possible D gene (6 bases). V lost 4 bases, J lost 0 bases, and 13 bases lay in between. CDR3 size: 16 residues. CDR1 is LNHDA, CDR2 SQIVND, per germline (reference sequence). Here the CDR3 DNA reads TGTGCCAGTAGTACTTATCCGGGACTCTCCTACAATGAGCAGTTCTTC. It translates to CASSTYPGLSYNEQFF. Filled out from reference TRBV19 and TRBJ2-1, the complete variable domain reads DGGITQSPKYLFRKEGQNVTLSCEQNLNHDAMYWYRQDPGQGLRLIYYSQIVNDFQKGDIAEGYSVSREKKESFPLTVTSAQKNPTAFYLCASSTYPGLSYNEQFFGPGTRLTVL.

J is TRBJ2-7 and V is TRBV6-5; no clear D gene. With 4 bases removed from V and 2 bases from J, the gap between germline ends came to 15 bases. The CDR3 sequence is 15 residues long. Germline V gives CDR1 MNHEY, CDR2 SVGAGI. CDR3 protein: CASSSSPRAAYEQYF. CDR3 in DNA: TGTGCCAGCAGTTCCTCCCCTAGGGCGGCCTACGAGCAGTACTTC.

In this sample, this clone turned up once. The chain recombines TRBV6-5 with TRBJ1-4, with D possibly TRBD1 on 5 matching bases. The CDR3 has 16 amino acids. Germline loops: CDR1 MNHEY, CDR2 SVGAGI. The V end was cut by 2 bases, the J end by 7 bases, with 17 bases between. CDR3 amino acids: CASSYEWGGSGEKLFF. CDR3 DNA sequence: TGTGCCAGCAGTTACGAATGGGGGGGATCGGGTGAAAAACTGTTTTTT.

This sequence joins TRBV10-2 and TRBJ2-7; tentative D call: TRBD1 (5 bases). V gave up 7 bases and J gave up 3 bases, with 10 bases separating them. The CDR3 sequence is 12 residues long. CDR1 and CDR2 from the germline V gene are WSHSY and SAAADI. The CDR3: CASKNTGYEQYF. CDR3 DNA sequence: TGCGCCAGCAAGAATACAGGCTACGAGCAGTACTTC.

The chain employs TRBV5-1 and TRBJ2-3, with TRBD2 matching over 9 bases. Germline trimming cut 4 bases from V and 5 bases from J; bases unmatched to any gene: 5. Germline V gene data show CDR1 as SGHRS and CDR2 as YFSETQ. The CDR3 consists of 14 residues. The CDR3 coding sequence is TGCGCCAGCAGCCCAGCGGGAGGAGGAGATACGCAGTATTTT. It specifies CASSPAGGGDTQYF.

By share of the sample, this clone is medium-sized. Additional DNA sequences in this sample encode the identical CDR3. This rearrangement joins TRBV7-9 to TRBJ2-7; D unclear. The CDR3 consists of 13 residues. CDR1 is SEHNR and CDR2 is FQNEAQ in the germline V gene (reference sequence). V was clipped by 1 base and J by 3 bases, with 7 bases between them. The CDR3 bases are TGTGCCAGCAGCTTAGACCCGGGCTACGAGCAGTACTTC. It specifies CASSLDPGYEQYF.

The chain recombines TRBV4-3 with TRBJ2-1; D possibly corresponds to TRBD1 (5 bases). Germline V gene data show CDR1 as LGHNA and CDR2 as YSLEER. The CDR3 is 15 amino acids. Trimming took off 3 bases at V and 1 base at J, with 10 bases between the two ends. CDR3 protein: CASSHTRDSYNEQFF. The CDR3 nucleotides are TGCGCCAGCAGCCATACCAGGGATTCCTACAATGAGCAGTTCTTC.

The chain uses TRBV5-4 and TRBJ2-7; a possible D gene is TRBD1 (6 bases). Germline-derived CDR1 and CDR2 are SGHNT and YYREEE (reference sequence). The CDR3 extends over 14 amino acids. Trimming took 3 bases from V and 6 from J, leaving 16 bases between them. CDR3 amino acids: CASSSPGHTPEQYF. DNA for the CDR3: TGTGCCAGCAGCTCGCCGGGACATACCCCCGAGCAGTACTTC.

The rearrangement uses TRBV2 and TRBJ2-7, with no clear D. CDR1 is SNHLY and CDR2 is FYNNEI in the germline V gene. This CDR3 has 11 amino acids. V lost 7 bases and J lost 4, with 8 bases in between. For the CDR3, the DNA is TGTGCCAGCACCCCAAAGTACGAGCAGTACTTC. Translated: CASTPKYEQYF.

This CDR3 reads CASRVRCEGAYGDTQYF. The CDR3 DNA is TGTGCAAGTCGCGTCCGTTGTGAGGGGGCTTATGGAGATACGCAGTATTTT. The J gene is TRBJ2-3, the V gene TRBV12-2; the table's D call, TRBD1, was not checked against the DNA. TRBV12-2 is reported as a pseudogene. CDR3 size: 17 residues.

This sequence joins TRBV15 and TRBJ2-1, with 10 bases aligning to TRBD2. CDR3 length equals 15 residues. From germline, CDR1 is LNHNV and CDR2 YYDKDF (reference sequence). V dropped 7 bases and J dropped 2; count of bases not matched to a gene: 5. CDR3 protein: CATKEREGPYNEQFF. Here the CDR3 DNA reads TGTGCCACCAAGGAGCGGGAGGGCCCCTACAATGAGCAGTTCTTC.

The chain employs TRBV5-1 and TRBJ2-3; D is undetermined. CDR1 SGHRS and CDR2 YFSETQ come from the germline V gene. The CDR3 sequence is 12 residues long. V was cut by 4 bases and J by 6 bases, with 9 bases left in between. The CDR3 region is CASSLSGDTQYF. The CDR3 bases are TGCGCCAGCAGCCTGTCGGGTGATACGCAGTATTTT.

V is TRBV7-9 and J is TRBJ2-3, with unresolved D. CDR3 length equals 14 residues. Trimming cost V 5 bases and J 6 bases, with 15 bases left between them. Per the germline V gene, CDR1 is SEHNR and CDR2 is FQNEAQ (reference sequence). The DNA of the CDR3 is TGTGCCAGCAGCGGAAGTGGTCCCGGGGATACGCAGTATTTT. It yields the protein CASSGSGPGDTQYF.

The rearrangement links TRBV4-3 to TRBJ2-7; TRBD2 matches 9 bases. Per germline, CDR1 LGHNA and CDR2 YSLEER. The CDR3 runs 14 residues. J gave up 2 bases and V 1 base, and 0 bases lay outside the gene matches. CDR3 sequence (DNA): TGCGCCAGCAGCCAAGGGACTAGCGCCTACGAGCAGTACTTC. Protein sequence: CASSQGTSAYEQYF.

This clone was picked up one time. The chain joins TRBV2 to TRBJ2-5, with 7 bases identical to TRBD2. CDR1 and CDR2 (germline): SNHLY, FYNNEI. CDR3 length equals 14 residues. Unmatched junction bases numbered 5, after V lost 4 bases and J lost 3 bases. For the CDR3, the DNA is TGTGCCAGCAGTGCAAGCGGGATAGAAGAGACCCAGTACTTC. Its protein is CASSASGIEETQYF.

The chain employs TRBV7-9 and TRBJ2-1; 8 bases agree with TRBD2. There are 16 residues in the CDR3. The ends lost 2 bases at V and 8 bases at J; junction bases unmatched: 11. Germline V gives CDR1 SEHNR, CDR2 FQNEAQ (reference sequence). This CDR3 reads CASSLSLGTSNDEQFF. Written as DNA, the CDR3 is TGTGCCAGCAGCTTAAGTCTAGGGACTAGTAACGATGAGCAGTTCTTC.

This CDR3 reads CASSPRDSFYEQYF. CDR3 DNA: TGTGCCAGCAGCCCCCGGGACAGCTTCTACGAGCAGTACTTC. V gene TRBV9 combines with J gene TRBJ2-7, with 7 bases that match TRBD1. Germline V gene lookup returns CDR1 SGDLS and CDR2 YYNGEE. The V and J ends lost 4 bases and 3 bases, in that order; junction bases with no gene match: 7. This CDR3 region has 14 residues. Looking up the rest from reference TRBV9 and TRBJ2-7 gives the full variable domain: DSGVTQTPKHLITATGQRVTLRCSPRSGDLSVYWYQQSLDQGLQFLIQYYNGEERAKGNILERFSAQQFPDLHSELNLSSLELGDSALYFCASSPRDSFYEQYFGPGTRLTVT.

The V call is TRBV6-5, the J call TRBJ1-1; D uncertain. V was shortened by 2 bases and J by 5 bases, with 6 bases between the two germline ends. Germline V CDR1 and CDR2: MNHEY, SVGAGI. This CDR3 is 12 amino acids long. The CDR3 DNA follows: TGTGCCAGCAGTTACGTTGGAACTGAAGCTTTCTTT. It encodes CASSYVGTEAFF.

The rearrangement uses TRBV7-6 and TRBJ2-7; the match to TRBD2 covers 10 bases. The CDR3 is 14 residues long. The J segment lost 4 bases and the V segment lost 5 bases, leaving 5 bases of the junction unmatched. The V gene's germline CDR1 is SGHVS and CDR2 FNYEAQ. The CDR3: CASSESSGSYEQYF. CDR3 DNA: TGTGCCAGCAGCGAATCTAGCGGGAGTTACGAGCAGTACTTC.

The V gene is TRBV15, the J gene TRBJ1-1, with a possible D match to TRBD1 (6 bases). This CDR3 has 16 amino acids. Between the trimmed V and J ends, which lost 3 bases and 0 bases, there was a span of 14 bases. CDR1 and CDR2 from the germline V gene are LNHNV and YYDKDF (reference sequence). The chain's CDR3 is CATSRGAQGMNTEAFF. For the CDR3, the DNA is TGTGCCACCAGCAGGGGGGCCCAGGGGATGAACACTGAAGCTTTCTTT. Filled out from reference TRBV15 and TRBJ1-1, the complete variable domain reads DAMVIQNPRYQVTQFGKPVTLSCSQTLNHNVMYWYQQKSSQAPKLLFHYYDKDFNNEADTPDNFQSRRPNTSFCFLDIRSPGLGDTAMYLCATSRGAQGMNTEAFFGQGTRLTVV.